The 8 T cell receptor beta chains listed next were all sequenced from one sample in a study of regulatory T cells in long-lasting Graves disease. TCR beta libraries were built with iRepertoire HTBI primers and Arm-PCR of CDR3 regions. TCRdb analysed the multiplex PCR reads with MiXCR anew, one entry per CDR3 protein. This table holds 350,000 to 500,000 distinct CDR3 sequences, approximately 15% found once. Time point denoted: newly diagnosed GD, antithyroid drugs for less than 3 months. The TCR library used RNA extracted from PBMCs. The same data also went into a second study, on T cells in Graves' hyperthyroidism and ophthalmopathy.

The sequencing here drew on peripheral blood mononuclear cells (PBMCs), taken at new diagnosis, from a patient treated with antithyroid drugs. The receptors shown here come from a woman in her forties or fifties with Graves disease.

On this clonotype itself: This likely comes from a read error, as the CDR3 has no conserved phenylalanine or tryptophan at its end. V gene TRBV7-2 combines with J gene TRBJ2-1, with D possibly being TRBD2 (5 bases). The CDR3 has 19 residues. Deletions cut 1 base from V and 1 base from J, with 20 bases between. Germline V lookup: CDR1 SGHTA, CDR2 FQGNSA. Written as DNA, the CDR3 is TGTGCCAGCAGCTTAGGTACTAGTCAAGGAGAATGGTCCTACAATGAGCAGTTCCTC. This gives the protein CASSLGTSQGEWSYNEQFL.

The rearrangement joins TRBV14 to TRBJ2-1; D not certain. Deletions cut 5 bases from V and 3 bases from J, with 11 bases between. The CDR3 totals 14 residues. Germline V lookup: CDR1 SGHDN, CDR2 FVKESK. CDR3 DNA: TGTGCCAGCAGCTCCGTCCGGGTCTACAATGAGCAGTTCTTC. Protein product: CASSSVRVYNEQFF.

In the case of this clonotype: A far larger clone is one nucleotide away, so this likely arose from a read error. V and J are TRBV28 and TRBJ2-2; TRBD1 is a possible D gene (6 bases). CDR3 size: 12 residues. CDR1 and CDR2 from the germline V gene are MDHEN and SYDVKM. V gave up 6 bases and J gave up 6 bases, with 8 bases separating them. CDR3 in amino acids: CASRSGAGELFF. CDR3 nucleotide sequence: TGTGCCAGCAGATCAGGGGCCGGGGAGCTGTTTTTT.

This clonotype occurred many times. DNA for the CDR3: TGTGCCTGGAGAACAGGCCCGAACACCGGGGAGCTGTTTTTT. This codes for CAWRTGPNTGELFF. The chain recombines TRBV30 with TRBJ2-2; possibly TRBD1 for D (5 bases). V dropped 3 bases and J dropped 0 bases, with 8 bases sitting between them. The CDR3 runs to 14 residues. Germline values: CDR1 GTSNPN, CDR2 SVGIG (reference sequence). The full variable domain, completed using reference TRBV30 and TRBJ2-2, is SQTIHQWPATLVQPVGSPLSLECTVEGTSNPNLYWYRQAAGRGLQLLFYSVGIGQISSEVPQNLSASRPQDRQFILSSKKLLLSDSGFYLCAWRTGPNTGELFFGEGSRLTVL.

This clonotype was recorded many times. The CDR3 protein is CSAGHGTSAKRETQYF. The CDR3 DNA follows: TGCAGTGCTGGACACGGGACTAGCGCTAAAAGGGAGACCCAGTACTTC. The chain has TRBV20-1 and TRBJ2-5; the match to TRBD2 covers 10 bases. Unmatched junction bases numbered 14, after V lost 5 bases and J lost 5 bases. The CDR3 consists of 16 residues. Germline-derived CDR1 and CDR2 are DFQATT and SNEGSKA (reference sequence).

The chain links TRBV20-1 to TRBJ2-1; D is undetermined. V lost 2 bases, J lost 0 bases, and 5 bases lay in between. CDR1 and CDR2 from the germline V gene are DFQATT and SNEGSKA (reference sequence). CDR3 length equals 13 residues. The CDR3 loop reads CSARSGSYNEQFF. The CDR3 DNA follows: TGCAGTGCTAGATCGGGCTCCTACAATGAGCAGTTCTTC.

There are a few counts of this clonotype. The CDR3 loop is CASSASYGGLDSPLHF. CDR3 DNA: TGTGCCAGCAGTGCGAGCTATGGGGGGCTTGATTCACCCCTCCACTTT. The gene calls are TRBV28 and TRBJ1-6, with D possibly being TRBD1 (6 bases). Trimming pared 5 bases from V and 8 bases from J, leaving 19 bases between. The CDR3 extends over 16 amino acids. Germline values: CDR1 MDHEN, CDR2 SYDVKM.

The sample holds a few counts of this clonotype. The chain recombines TRBV18 with TRBJ2-7, with D maybe TRBD1 (6 bases). Per germline, CDR1 KGHSH and CDR2 LQKENI. The CDR3 sequence is 17 residues long. Trimming pared 0 bases from V and 0 bases from J, leaving 15 bases between. In DNA, the CDR3 is TGTGCCAGCTCACCACCTACAGGGTTTGGGAGCTCCTACGAGCAGTACTTC. Amino acids: CASSPPTGFGSSYEQYF.